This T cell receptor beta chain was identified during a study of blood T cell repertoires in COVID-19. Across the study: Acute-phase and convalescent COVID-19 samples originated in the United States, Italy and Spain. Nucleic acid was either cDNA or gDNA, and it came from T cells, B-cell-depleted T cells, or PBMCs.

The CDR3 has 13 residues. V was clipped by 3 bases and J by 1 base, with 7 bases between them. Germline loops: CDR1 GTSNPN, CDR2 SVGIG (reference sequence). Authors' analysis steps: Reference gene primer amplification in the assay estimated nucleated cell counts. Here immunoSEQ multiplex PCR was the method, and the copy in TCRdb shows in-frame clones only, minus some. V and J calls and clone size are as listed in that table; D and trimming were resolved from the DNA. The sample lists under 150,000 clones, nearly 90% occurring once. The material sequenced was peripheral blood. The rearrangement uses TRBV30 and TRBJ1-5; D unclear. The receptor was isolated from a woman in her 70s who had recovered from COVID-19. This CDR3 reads CAWSAQSNQPQHF. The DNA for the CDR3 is TGTGCCTGGAGCGCACAGAGCAATCAGCCCCAGCATTTT. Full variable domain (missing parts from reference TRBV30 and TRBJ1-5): SQTIHQWPATLVQPVGSPLSLECTVEGTSNPNLYWYRQAAGRGLQLLFYSVGIGQISSEVPQNLSASRPQDRQFILSSKKLLLSDSGFYLCAWSAQSNQPQHFGDGTRLSIL.